This T cell receptor beta chain was retrieved from a study of T cells after yellow fever vaccination. Looking at the study overall: Separation of EM, EMRA, CM and Tscm memory subsets by sorting relied on CD3, CD45RA, CCR7 and CD95.

After removal of 3 bases from V and 4 bases from J, the junction contained 2 bases not matched to a gene. CDR3 length: 14 residues. The germline gives CDR1 SGHTA, CDR2 FQGNSA. This clonotype has a count of ten or more. One entry per CDR3 protein results from TCRdb running MiXCR on the 5' RACE reads. The repertoire includes 25,000 to 30,000 distinct CDR3 sequences, roughly 4.7% of them detected once, and around 40% sits in the top ten. Study-wide results and caveats: Clonotypes appearing in both CD4 and CD8 compartments existed, and their share was small.

The sequencing here drew on PBMCs, either bulk or a sorted T-cell subset (CD4+, CD8+, memory, or dextramer-sorted; not recorded which), taken on the day of the yellow fever booster vaccination. This TCR was sampled from a man aged 18 to 29 who received the YFV17D yellow fever vaccine. V gene TRBV7-2 combines with J gene TRBJ1-5; 8 bases line up with TRBD1. The CDR3: CASSFRQGNQPQHF. CDR3 nucleotides: TGTGCCAGCAGCTTCAGACAGGGGAATCAGCCCCAGCATTTT.